The 16 T cell receptor beta chains listed next were all sequenced from one sample in a study of T-cell reconstitution after alpha-beta-depleted transplantation in children. Preparation of the TCRbeta library used unique molecular identifiers. MiXCR was run by TCRdb on the PCR reads, yielding one entry per CDR3 protein. The table has some 600,000 distinct CDR3 sequences, 16% seen once. The sample here was PBMCs from the stem cell graft donor, taken from the stem cell graft. The receptors here all came from a human donor who donated a stem cell graft to a child with acute myeloid leukemia.

J is TRBJ2-3 and V is TRBV12-3 or TRBV12-4, with 7 nucleotides matching TRBD1. CDR3 length: 16 residues. V trimming: 6 bases; J trimming: 2 bases; junction bases outside the gene matches: 11. The CDR3 bases are TGTGCCAGCAGGGTTAAGGACAGGCCGTACACAGATACGCAGTATTTT. Its protein product is CASRVKDRPYTDTQYF.

The chain recombines TRBV29-1 with TRBJ2-2, with D unresolved. V was pared by 4 bases and J by 6 bases, with 6 bases between. CDR1 SQVTM and CDR2 ANQGSEA come from the germline V gene. This CDR3 comprises 11 residues. The chain's CDR3 is CSVVWAGELFF. Written as DNA, the CDR3 is TGCAGCGTTGTTTGGGCCGGGGAGCTGTTTTTT.

The genes are TRBV7-6 and TRBJ2-3; 8 bases fit TRBD1. This CDR3 is 15 amino acids long. V lost 3 bases to trimming and J lost 4 bases; unmatched junction nucleotides: 6. Germline V gives CDR1 SGHVS, CDR2 FNYEAQ. CDR3 amino acids: CASSFQGARADTQYF. The CDR3 DNA reads TGTGCCAGCAGCTTCCAGGGGGCAAGGGCAGATACGCAGTATTTT.

This clonotype was found a few times. This rearrangement joins TRBV18 to TRBJ1-1, with D possibly matching TRBD1 (6 bases). Trimming removed 3 bases from V and 3 bases from J, with 14 bases in between. Germline CDR1 reads KGHSH; CDR2 reads LQKENI. This CDR3 spans 15 amino acids. CDR3 DNA sequence: TGTGCCAGCTCACCGCTTGTGGGGGCGGACACTGAAGCTTTCTTT. Its protein is CASSPLVGADTEAFF.

V and J are TRBV18 and TRBJ2-1; 7 nucleotides line up with TRBD2. V dropped 5 bases and J dropped 4; count of bases not matched to a gene: 5. Looked up from germline, CDR1 is KGHSH and CDR2 is LQKENI. The CDR3 is 14 residues long. This CDR3 is CASSIREGYNEQFF. In DNA form, the CDR3 reads TGTGCCAGCTCAATCAGGGAGGGTTACAATGAGCAGTTCTTC.

This clonotype was seen at least ten times. The chain carries TRBV7-9 and TRBJ2-5; TRBD1 is a possible D gene (7 bases). Germline CDR1 is SEHNR and CDR2 is FQNEAQ (reference sequence). V lost 5 bases and J lost 3, with 10 bases in between. This CDR3 region has 13 residues. As DNA, the CDR3 is TGTGCCAGCAGCGGAGGGACAGAAGAGACCCAGTACTTC. It specifies CASSGGTEETQYF.

This clonotype was counted many times. V usage is TRBV6-4 and J usage is TRBJ2-3; D uncertain. This CDR3 spans 15 amino acids. The V end lost 3 bases, the J end lost 6 bases, and 16 bases lay between the germline ends. Germline CDR1 and CDR2: MRHNA and SNTAGT. The CDR3, as DNA: TGTGCCAGCAGTGAAGGTGGCCCACGGGCTGATACGCAGTATTTT. This gives the protein CASSEGGPRADTQYF.

On this clonotype: This may stem from a read error, because a much larger clone lies one nucleotide away. The V call is TRBV20-1, the J call TRBJ2-1; D is perhaps TRBD2 (6 bases). There are 14 residues in the CDR3. Germline V lookup: CDR1 DFQATT, CDR2 SNEGSKA (reference sequence). Trimming shortened V by 1 base and J by 5 bases, and 12 bases separated the two germline ends. The CDR3 reads CSARGQGGHNEQFF. CDR3 nucleotides: TGCAGTGCTAGAGGGCAGGGAGGCCACAATGAGCAGTTCTTC.

Notes on this clonotype: A much larger clone differs by one base, so this may be a read error. V usage is TRBV20-1 and J usage is TRBJ2-2; D is tentatively TRBD1 or TRBD2 (5 bases each). Germline V lookup: CDR1 DFQATT, CDR2 SNEGSKA (reference sequence). The CDR3 totals 11 residues. For the CDR3, the DNA is TGCAGTGGGCCAAATAACGGGGACCTGTTTTTT. Amino acid sequence: CSGPNNGDLFF.

This clonotype was counted only a few times. The rearrangement uses TRBV7-2 and TRBJ1-2; 7 nucleotides align to TRBD1. J gave up 4 bases and V 1 base, and 3 bases lay outside the gene matches. Per germline, CDR1 SGHTA and CDR2 FQGNSA. The CDR3 length is 14 residues. The CDR3 DNA is TGTGCCAGCAGCTTAGGGGGACAGCCCTATGGCTACACCTTC. Protein: CASSLGGQPYGYTF.

The chain combines TRBV7-2 with TRBJ2-5; 7 positions match TRBD2. Looked up from germline, CDR1 is SGHTA and CDR2 is FQGNSA. V lost 3 bases to trimming and J lost 4 bases; unmatched junction nucleotides: 5. The CDR3 sequence is 14 residues long. For the CDR3, the DNA is TGTGCCAGCAGCTTCTCCGGGAGGCGAGAGACCCAGTACTTC. Translation gives CASSFSGRRETQYF.

This clonotype came up a few times. J is TRBJ2-7 and V is TRBV11-2; 8 nucleotides align to TRBD2. CDR1 SGHAT and CDR2 FQNNGV come from the germline V gene. This CDR3 is built from 15 residues. With 0 bases clipped from V and 5 bases from J, the junction kept 6 bases outside the gene matches. The chain's CDR3 is CASSLDRGGSHEQYF. The CDR3 DNA reads as TGTGCCAGCAGCTTAGATCGGGGGGGGTCCCACGAGCAGTACTTC.

This clonotype was recorded at least ten times. CDR3 bases: TGCAGCGTTGAAGGAGACCGTGTCGCTAACTATGGCTACACCTTC. It codes for CSVEGDRVANYGYTF. This chain uses TRBV29-1 with TRBJ1-2; D is uncertain. Germline CDR1 SQVTM, CDR2 ANQGSEA. V was trimmed by 1 base and J by 0 bases, leaving 12 bases between them. The CDR3 has 15 amino acids.

In its sample, this clonotype was seen many times. The chain uses TRBV24-1 and TRBJ1-1; no clear D. The CDR3 loop spans 13 amino acids. From germline, CDR1 is KGHDR and CDR2 SFDVKD. The V and J ends lost 4 bases and 2 bases respectively, with 7 bases between them. DNA for the CDR3: TGTGCCACCAGTGAGTGGGGAAACACTGAAGCTTTCTTT. It is translated as CATSEWGNTEAFF.

The V and J genes are TRBV14 and TRBJ1-3, with a tentative D call TRBD1 (6 bases). CDR1 SGHDN and CDR2 FVKESK come from the germline V gene. The CDR3 length is 14 residues. V lost 5 bases and J 2 bases, leaving 10 bases between the germline ends. The DNA of the CDR3 is TGTGCCAGCAGCATGACAGGACCTGGAAACACCATATATTTT. It yields the protein CASSMTGPGNTIYF.

In its sample, this clonotype was seen many times. V usage is TRBV7-2 and J usage is TRBJ1-6, with D unresolved. Germline CDR1 reads SGHTA; CDR2 reads FQGNSA. The CDR3 sequence is 12 residues long. V lost 2 bases and J lost 9, with 5 bases in between. The CDR3 is CASSLTLSPLHF. The CDR3 DNA is TGTGCCAGCAGCTTAACCCTTTCACCCCTCCACTTT.